Shown below are 30 T cell receptor beta chains from a single sample sequenced in a study of T-cell memory formation after mild COVID-19. TCRdb reprocessed the 5' RACE reads with MiXCR, giving one entry per CDR3 protein. This table has roughly 170,000 distinct CDR3 sequences, roughly 18% appearing once. The sample consisted of PBMCs or a T cell subset sorted from them (not recorded which). Every receptor here comes from a man aged 18-30 years who had mild COVID-19 (a few samples of this study predate the infection). Cell type and time point are not known.

The chain recombines TRBV20-1 with TRBJ1-1; TRBD1 matches at 9 bases. V lost 6 bases and J lost 5; bases outside the gene matches: 7. The germline V gene encodes CDR1 DFQATT and CDR2 SNEGSKA (reference sequence). The CDR3 runs 13 residues. The CDR3 region has the DNA TGCAGTGCGAAACAGGGGGCCGGGACTGAAGCTTTCTTT. It translates to CSAKQGAGTEAFF.

The sample holds one count of this clonotype. The CDR3 DNA reads as TGTGCCAGCAGCTTAGTCGGGGCTCGGGGTTTTCACGAGCAGTACGTC. Protein product: CASSLVGARGFHEQYV. This sequence joins TRBV13 and TRBJ2-7, with D perhaps matching TRBD1 or TRBD2 (5 bases each). The CDR3 covers 16 residues. V dropped 1 base and J dropped 5 bases, with 18 bases sitting between them. Looked up from germline, CDR1 is PRHDT and CDR2 is FYEKMQ (reference sequence).

There are a few counts of this clonotype. The chain uses TRBV5-1 and TRBJ1-3, with D unclear. The CDR3 sequence is 13 residues long. Trimming stripped 4 bases from V and 10 bases from J, with 15 bases between. Germline V gene sequence: CDR1 SGHRS, CDR2 YFSETQ. The DNA for the CDR3 is TGCGCCAGCAGCAACCCTGAAGAGAGGACCATATATTTT. Translated, it gives CASSNPEERTIYF.

This clonotype has only a few counts. The rearrangement links TRBV9 to TRBJ2-5; D gene ambiguous. Germline V lookup: CDR1 SGDLS, CDR2 YYNGEE. This CDR3 contains 13 residues. Trimming pared 0 bases from V and 1 base from J, leaving 4 bases between. The CDR3 here is CASSVDGQETQYF. Here the CDR3 DNA reads TGTGCCAGCAGCGTAGATGGCCAAGAGACCCAGTACTTC.

The rearrangement uses TRBV2 and TRBJ1-2; TRBD1 matches 8 bases. Germline V gene data show CDR1 as SNHLY and CDR2 as FYNNEI. Unmatched junction bases numbered 5, after V lost 3 bases and J lost 5 bases. The CDR3 runs to 14 residues. This CDR3 reads CASSERRTGYGYTF. The CDR3 coding sequence is TGTGCCAGCAGTGAGAGGAGGACAGGGTATGGCTACACCTTC.

The chain couples TRBV6-2 or TRBV6-3 to TRBJ1-1, with TRBD1 matching 7 bases. The junction had 13 bases not matched to a gene; V was cut back by 2 bases and J by 10 bases. Germline CDR1 and CDR2: MNHEY and SVGEGT. The CDR3 length is 15 residues. This chain's CDR3 is CASSYPWYRGKGAFF. DNA for the CDR3: TGTGCCAGCAGTTACCCTTGGTACAGGGGCAAGGGAGCTTTCTTT.

With regard to this clonotype: One end of the junction does not line up with germline, which may come from a read error. The genes are TRBV5-1 and TRBJ2-5, with a tentative D call TRBD2 (6 bases). The CDR3 covers 15 residues. CDR1 and CDR2 from the germline V gene are SGHRS and YFSETQ. The CDR3 DNA is TGCGCCAGCAGGTTGGCGGGGCTACTACAAGAGACCCAGTACTTC. Protein product: CASRLAGLLQETQYF.

The chain joins TRBV6-2 or TRBV6-3 to TRBJ1-1; weak D call: TRBD1 (5 bases). Trimming shortened V by 2 bases and J by 3 bases, and 10 bases separated the two germline ends. There are 14 residues in the CDR3. CDR1 and CDR2 from the germline V gene are MNHEY and SVGEGT. DNA for the CDR3: TGTGCCAGCAGTTACCGGTTGGGGGACACTGAAGCTTTCTTT. It encodes CASSYRLGDTEAFF.

V and J are TRBV6-1 and TRBJ1-1; perhaps TRBD1 as D (6 bases). Germline V gene lookup returns CDR1 MNHNS and CDR2 SASEGT. The CDR3 is 15 amino acids. Deletions cut 8 bases from V and 4 bases from J, with 20 bases between. The CDR3 region is CASATVPGASTEAFF. The CDR3 nucleotides are TGTGCCAGCGCTACGGTTCCAGGGGCCAGCACTGAAGCTTTCTTT.

The rearrangement links TRBV6-2 or TRBV6-3 to TRBJ2-7; D is unresolved. Germline CDR1 is MNHEY and CDR2 is SVGEGT. The CDR3 consists of 11 residues. Trimming took 4 bases from V and 4 from J, leaving 5 bases between them. DNA of the CDR3: TGTGCCAGCAGTTGGGCGTACGAGCAGTACTTC. Protein: CASSWAYEQYF.

This clonotype was seen only a few times. V and J are TRBV12-3 or TRBV12-4 and TRBJ2-6; no reliable D call. Trimming shortened V by 3 bases and J by 1 base, and 7 bases separated the two germline ends. This CDR3 is built from 15 residues. The CDR3 nucleotides are TGTGCCAGCAGTTTCGTCGGTTCTGGGGCCAACGTCCTGACTTTC. Protein sequence: CASSFVGSGANVLTF.

This clonotype has a handful of counts. J is TRBJ2-7 and V is TRBV6-5, with D perhaps matching TRBD1 or TRBD2 (6 bases each). Per germline, CDR1 MNHEY and CDR2 SVGAGI. This CDR3 is built from 17 residues. V lost 2 bases and J 2 bases, leaving 19 bases between the germline ends. The CDR3, as DNA: TGTGCCAGCAGTTACCGGCGGCCGGGGGCAAGGGCCTACGAGCAGTACGTC. It translates to CASSYRRPGARAYEQYV.

The gene calls are TRBV29-1 and TRBJ2-7, with TRBD1 identical over 9 bases. Germline CDR1 and CDR2: SQVTM and ANQGSEA. The J segment lost 2 bases and the V segment lost 2 bases, leaving 1 base of the junction unmatched. This CDR3 has 13 amino acids. The CDR3 bases are TGCAGCGTTGAATGGACAGGGGCCTACGAGCAGTACTTC. Protein sequence: CSVEWTGAYEQYF.

The chain is built from TRBV11-1 and TRBJ2-5; TRBD2 aligns across 13 bases. CDR1 is SGHAT and CDR2 is FQDESV in the germline V gene (reference sequence). This CDR3 region has 20 residues. J was trimmed by 2 bases and V by 0 bases; bases with no gene match: 12. The DNA of the CDR3 is TGTGCCAGCAGCTTAGCGGGCCCACTCGGACTAGCGGGGGCTCAAGAGACCCAGTACTTC. This gives the protein CASSLAGPLGLAGAQETQYF.

This rearrangement joins TRBV2 to TRBJ2-5, with D possibly TRBD1 on 5 matching bases. The CDR3 is 16 residues long. Germline CDR1 and CDR2: SNHLY and FYNNEI. The V and J ends lost 2 bases and 4 bases respectively, with 17 bases between them. CDR3 in amino acids: CASSEFFGATPETQYF. For the CDR3, the DNA is TGTGCCAGCAGTGAATTTTTTGGGGCTACCCCAGAGACCCAGTACTTC.

This clonotype was found a few times. The chain joins TRBV5-6 to TRBJ2-2, with D possibly TRBD1 on 7 matching bases. CDR3 length: 15 residues. In germline, CDR1 is SGHDT, CDR2 YYEEEE. V was clipped by 7 bases and J by 2 bases, with 15 bases between them. This CDR3 is CASRRRDRNTGELFF. CDR3 nucleotide sequence: TGTGCCAGCCGGAGGCGGGACAGAAACACCGGGGAGCTGTTTTTT.

This clonotype was seen a few times. The rearrangement joins TRBV12-3 or TRBV12-4 to TRBJ1-6; D may be TRBD1 (6 bases). The CDR3 has 15 residues. V was clipped by 5 bases and J by 8 bases, with 16 bases between them. CDR3 amino acids: CASSPQGLGDSPLHF. The CDR3 DNA reads TGTGCCAGCAGTCCCCAGGGGCTCGGGGATTCACCCCTCCACTTT.

The chain couples TRBV7-2 to TRBJ2-5, with 9 bases lining up with TRBD2. J was trimmed by 4 bases and V by 4 bases; bases with no gene match: 4. This CDR3 comprises 14 residues. The germline gives CDR1 SGHTA, CDR2 FQGNSA. The CDR3 DNA follows: TGTGCCAGCAGCTCTAGCGGGAATGGAGAGACCCAGTACTTC. Translating gives CASSSSGNGETQYF.

J is TRBJ1-2 and V is TRBV6-5, with D perhaps matching TRBD1 (5 bases). Germline V gene sequence: CDR1 MNHEY, CDR2 SVGAGI. The CDR3 extends over 13 amino acids. The V end was cut by 5 bases, the J end by 8 bases, with 15 bases between. CDR3 region: CASSGRRGRGYTF. DNA of the CDR3: TGTGCCAGCAGTGGCCGCCGGGGGAGAGGCTACACCTTC.

This clonotype came up a few times. CDR3 region: CASSTRLAGEPTDTQYF. CDR3 DNA sequence: TGTGCCAGCAGCACGAGACTAGCGGGGGAACCCACAGATACGCAGTATTTT. The chain carries TRBV7-2 and TRBJ2-3, with 12 bases identical to TRBD2. Germline assignment: CDR1 SGHTA and CDR2 FQGNSA. V gave up 5 bases and J gave up 2 bases; unmatched junction bases: 8. This CDR3 has 17 amino acids.

In this sample, this clonotype turned up a few times. The J gene is TRBJ2-3, the V gene TRBV7-2; a weak D match, TRBD2 (5 bases). The V end was cut by 2 bases, the J end by 4 bases, with 19 bases between. Germline-derived CDR1 and CDR2 are SGHTA and FQGNSA. The CDR3 runs 17 residues. This CDR3 reads CASSLLGGPSASDTQYF. In nucleotides, the CDR3 is TGTGCCAGCAGCTTATTAGGAGGACCATCGGCATCAGATACGCAGTATTTT.

This clonotype has a count of ten or more. The gene calls are TRBV3-1 and TRBJ1-1; unclear D gene. CDR1 LGHDT and CDR2 YNNKEL come from the germline V gene (reference sequence). The CDR3 runs 14 residues. With 1 base removed from V and 7 bases from J, the gap between germline ends came to 13 bases. For the CDR3, the DNA is TGTGCCAGCAGCCAAGCGGCCGTAAACGTTGAAGCTTTCTTT. Translating gives CASSQAAVNVEAFF.

This clonotype ranks as medium-sized. The rearrangement uses TRBV5-4 and TRBJ2-1, with unresolved D. Germline values: CDR1 SGHNT, CDR2 YYREEE (reference sequence). Trimming took off 0 bases at V and 5 bases at J, with 12 bases between the two ends. The CDR3 spans 15 residues. The CDR3 reads CASSLVGHVNNEQFF. CDR3 coding DNA: TGTGCCAGCAGCTTGGTGGGCCACGTTAACAATGAGCAGTTCTTC.

This clonotype was detected only a few times. This chain connects TRBV7-2 to TRBJ2-5; 7 positions agree with TRBD2. V dropped 4 bases and J dropped 5; count of bases not matched to a gene: 7. Germline CDR1 and CDR2: SGHTA and FQGNSA. The CDR3 runs 14 residues. The CDR3 DNA reads TGTGCCAGCAGCTATCAGCGCGGGGGTGAGACCCAGTACTTC. Its translation is CASSYQRGGETQYF. Full variable domain (rest looked up from reference TRBV7-2 and TRBJ2-5): GAGVSQSPSNKVTEKGKDVELRCDPISGHTALYWYRQSLGQGLEFLIYFQGNSAPDKSGLPSDRFSAERTGGSVSTLTIQRTQQEDSAVYLCASSYQRGGETQYFGPGTRLLVL.

This clonotype was found a few times. This rearrangement joins TRBV28 to TRBJ1-1; 9 bases fit TRBD1. The CDR3 length is 15 residues. Germline V gene data show CDR1 as MDHEN and CDR2 as SYDVKM. Trimming took 4 bases from V and 5 from J; bases not matched to a gene: 8. The CDR3, as DNA: TGTGCCAGCAGTTCCCCGGGACAGGGAGTGACTGAAGCTTTCTTT. Translation gives CASSSPGQGVTEAFF.

The chain recombines TRBV11-2 with TRBJ1-2; TRBD1 might be the D (5 bases). Between the trimmed V and J ends, which lost 1 base and 5 bases, there was a span of 17 bases. Germline V CDR1 and CDR2: SGHAT, FQNNGV. This CDR3 spans 16 amino acids. CDR3 sequence: CASSLVRVPTGYGYTF. The CDR3 region has the DNA TGTGCCAGCAGCTTAGTACGAGTGCCAACAGGATATGGCTACACCTTC.

This clonotype was counted a few times. The chain uses TRBV9 and TRBJ2-3; D tentatively reads TRBD1 or TRBD2 (5 bases each). Germline CDR1 reads SGDLS; CDR2 reads YYNGEE. The germline V and J ends were trimmed by 0 bases and 2 bases, with 10 bases remaining between them. This CDR3 spans 15 amino acids. The CDR3 here is CASSVGNGATDTQYF. The DNA of the CDR3 is TGTGCCAGCAGCGTAGGGAACGGGGCCACAGATACGCAGTATTTT.

The chain joins TRBV5-5 to TRBJ2-5; 9 bases are shared with TRBD1. Germline V gene data show CDR1 as SGHKS and CDR2 as YYEKEE (reference sequence). The CDR3 runs 14 residues. The ends lost 7 bases at V and 5 bases at J; junction bases unmatched: 9. Here the CDR3 reads CASAQDRGWETQYF. CDR3 DNA: TGTGCCAGCGCCCAGGACAGGGGTTGGGAGACCCAGTACTTC.

This clonotype has more than one count but fewer than ten. This chain links TRBV2 with TRBJ1-1; the D gene is possibly TRBD1 (5 bases). The CDR3 runs to 15 residues. CDR1 is SNHLY, CDR2 FYNNEI, per germline. V lost 2 bases, J lost 1 base, and 11 bases lay in between. CDR3 protein: CASSERAGRNTEAFF. The CDR3 DNA follows: TGTGCCAGCAGTGAAAGGGCAGGGAGGAACACTGAAGCTTTCTTT. Full variable domain (outside the CDR3, taken from reference TRBV2 and TRBJ1-1): EPEVTQTPSHQVTQMGQEVILRCVPISNHLYFYWYRQILGQKVEFLVSFYNNEISEKSEIFDDQFSVERPDGSNFTLKIRSTKLEDSAMYFCASSERAGRNTEAFFGQGTRLTVV.

The chain couples TRBV7-6 to TRBJ2-7; the match to TRBD1 covers 7 bases. Germline CDR1 and CDR2: SGHVS and FNYEAQ. The CDR3 totals 14 residues. The V gene end was trimmed by 4 bases and the J gene end by 1 base; junction bases not matched to a gene: 4. CDR3 DNA: TGTGCCAGCAGCTCCCGACAGGGTTCCTACGAGCAGTACGTC. Its translation: CASSSRQGSYEQYV.